One T cell receptor beta chain is described in this entry. These data belong to a study of shared clonotypes between healthy human individuals. Overall study context: Sampling drew on donors who were a couple of women and a few men aged 18 to 49.

The run depth of the assay was deep. Assay: immunoSEQ multiplex PCR; the TCRdb copy retains only in-frame clones and omits some. The sample lists about 670,000 clones, approximately 75% seen once, with approximately 1.8% in the top ten. V lost 6 bases and J lost 3, with 18 bases in between. The CDR3 is made up of 15 amino acids. CDR1 is MDHEN and CDR2 is SYDVKM in the germline V gene. The TCR originated in a woman aged 25-40 years in good health. The chain joins TRBV28 to TRBJ2-7; D is uncertain. What was sequenced was memory CD4+ T cells sorted from blood. Subset given: CD45RA-negative fraction. CDR3 sequence reads: CASSPPPGSDYEQYF. The CDR3 nucleotides read TGTGCCAGCAGCCCCCCTCCGGGTTCAGACTACGAGCAGTACTTC.